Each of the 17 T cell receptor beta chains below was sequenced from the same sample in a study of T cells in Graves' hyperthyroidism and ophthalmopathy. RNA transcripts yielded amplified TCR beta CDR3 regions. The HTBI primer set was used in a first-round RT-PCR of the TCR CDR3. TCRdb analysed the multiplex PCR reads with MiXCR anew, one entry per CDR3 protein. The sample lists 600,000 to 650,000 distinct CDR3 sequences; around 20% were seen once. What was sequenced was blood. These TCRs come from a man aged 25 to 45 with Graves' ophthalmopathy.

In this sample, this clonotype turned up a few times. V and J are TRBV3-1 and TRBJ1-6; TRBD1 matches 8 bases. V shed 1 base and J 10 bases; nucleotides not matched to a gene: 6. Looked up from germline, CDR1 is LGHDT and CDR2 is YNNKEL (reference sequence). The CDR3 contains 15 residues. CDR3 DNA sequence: TGTGCCAGCAGCCAAGGACAGGGGATGGGATCACCCCTCCACTTT. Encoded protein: CASSQGQGMGSPLHF.

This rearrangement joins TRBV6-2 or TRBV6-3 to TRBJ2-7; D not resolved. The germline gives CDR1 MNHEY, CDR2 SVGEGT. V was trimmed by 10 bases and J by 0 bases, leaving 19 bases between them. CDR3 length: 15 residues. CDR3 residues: CAITVFSRSSYEQYF. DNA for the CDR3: TGTGCCATCACAGTCTTTAGCAGGAGCTCCTACGAGCAGTACTTC.

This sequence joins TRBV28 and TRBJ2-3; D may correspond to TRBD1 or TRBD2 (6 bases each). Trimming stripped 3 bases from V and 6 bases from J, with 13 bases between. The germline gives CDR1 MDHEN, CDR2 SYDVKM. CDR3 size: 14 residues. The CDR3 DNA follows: TGTGCCAGCAGTTTCACAGGGAGGTGGGATACGCAGTATTTT. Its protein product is CASSFTGRWDTQYF.

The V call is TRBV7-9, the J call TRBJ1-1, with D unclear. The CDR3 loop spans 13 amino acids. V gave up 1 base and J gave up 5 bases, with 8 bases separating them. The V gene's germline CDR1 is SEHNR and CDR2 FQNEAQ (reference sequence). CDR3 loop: CASSLERLTEAFF. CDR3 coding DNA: TGTGCCAGCAGCTTAGAGCGGCTGACTGAAGCTTTCTTT.

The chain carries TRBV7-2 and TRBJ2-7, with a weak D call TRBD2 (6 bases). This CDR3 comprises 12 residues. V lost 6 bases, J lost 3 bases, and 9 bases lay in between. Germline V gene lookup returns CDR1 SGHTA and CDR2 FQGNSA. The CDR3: CASSSSVYEQYF. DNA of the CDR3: TGTGCCAGCAGTTCTAGCGTCTACGAGCAGTACTTC.

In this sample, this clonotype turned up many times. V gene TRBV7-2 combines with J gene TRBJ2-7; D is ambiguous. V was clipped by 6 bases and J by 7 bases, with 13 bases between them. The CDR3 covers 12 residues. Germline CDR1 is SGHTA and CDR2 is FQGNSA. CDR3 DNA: TGTGCCAGCAGTGAACGGGTGGGTGAGCAGTACTTC. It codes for CASSERVGEQYF.

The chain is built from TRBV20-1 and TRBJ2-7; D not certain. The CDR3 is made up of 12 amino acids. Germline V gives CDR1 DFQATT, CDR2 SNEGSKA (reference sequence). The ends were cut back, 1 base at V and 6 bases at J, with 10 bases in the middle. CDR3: CSARALKLEQYF. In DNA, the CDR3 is TGCAGTGCTAGAGCGCTAAAACTCGAGCAGTACTTC.

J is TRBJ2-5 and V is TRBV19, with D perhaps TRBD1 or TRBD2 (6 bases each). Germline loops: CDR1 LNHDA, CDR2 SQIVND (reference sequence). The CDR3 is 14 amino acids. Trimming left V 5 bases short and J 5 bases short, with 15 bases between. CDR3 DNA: TGTGCCAGTAGTCCCGCACGGGGGCGGGAGACCCAGTACTTC. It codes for CASSPARGRETQYF. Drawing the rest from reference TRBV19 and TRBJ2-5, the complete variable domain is DGGITQSPKYLFRKEGQNVTLSCEQNLNHDAMYWYRQDPGQGLRLIYYSQIVNDFQKGDIAEGYSVSREKKESFPLTVTSAQKNPTAFYLCASSPARGRETQYFGPGTRLLVL.

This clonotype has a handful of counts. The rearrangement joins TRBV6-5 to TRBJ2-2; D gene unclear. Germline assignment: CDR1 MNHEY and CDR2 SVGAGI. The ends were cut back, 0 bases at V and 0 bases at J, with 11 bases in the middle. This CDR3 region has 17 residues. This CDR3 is CASSYSKSSSNTGELFF. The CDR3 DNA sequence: TGTGCCAGCAGTTACTCGAAAAGTAGTTCGAACACCGGGGAGCTGTTTTTT.

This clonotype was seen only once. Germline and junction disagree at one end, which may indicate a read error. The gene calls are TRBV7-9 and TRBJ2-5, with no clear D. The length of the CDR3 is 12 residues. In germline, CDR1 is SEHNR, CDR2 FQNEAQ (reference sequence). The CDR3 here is CASSFGPEIQYF. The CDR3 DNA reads TGTGCCAGCAGCTTCGGCCCAGAGATCCAGTACTTC.

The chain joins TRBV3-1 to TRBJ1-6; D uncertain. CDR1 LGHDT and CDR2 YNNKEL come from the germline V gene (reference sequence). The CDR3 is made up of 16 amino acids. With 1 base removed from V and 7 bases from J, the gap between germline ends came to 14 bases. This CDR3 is CASSQVEQLRNSPLHF. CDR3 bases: TGTGCCAGCAGCCAAGTGGAGCAGCTACGCAATTCACCCCTCCACTTT.

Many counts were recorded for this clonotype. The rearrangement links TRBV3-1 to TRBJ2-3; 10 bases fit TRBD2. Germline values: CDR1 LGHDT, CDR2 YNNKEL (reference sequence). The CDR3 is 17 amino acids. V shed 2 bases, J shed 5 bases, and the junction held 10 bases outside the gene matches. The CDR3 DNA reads TGTGCCAGCAGCCAATCTTCTAGCGGGAGTAGTAAAGATACGCAGTATTTT. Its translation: CASSQSSSGSSKDTQYF.

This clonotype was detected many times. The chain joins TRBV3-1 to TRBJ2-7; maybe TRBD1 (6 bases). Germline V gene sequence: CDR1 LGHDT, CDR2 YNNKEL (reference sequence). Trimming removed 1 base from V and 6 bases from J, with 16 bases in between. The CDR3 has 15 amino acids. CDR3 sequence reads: CASSQVLLGGTEQYF. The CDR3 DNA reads TGTGCCAGCAGCCAAGTCTTGTTAGGGGGAACCGAGCAGTACTTC.

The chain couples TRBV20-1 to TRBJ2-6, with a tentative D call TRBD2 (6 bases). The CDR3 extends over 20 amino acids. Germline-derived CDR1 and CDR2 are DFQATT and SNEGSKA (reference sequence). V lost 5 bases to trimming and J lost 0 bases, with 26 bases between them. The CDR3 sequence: CSAFHKGPQEGHSGANVLTF. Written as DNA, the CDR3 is TGCAGTGCTTTCCACAAGGGACCCCAGGAGGGTCACTCTGGGGCCAACGTCCTGACTTTC.

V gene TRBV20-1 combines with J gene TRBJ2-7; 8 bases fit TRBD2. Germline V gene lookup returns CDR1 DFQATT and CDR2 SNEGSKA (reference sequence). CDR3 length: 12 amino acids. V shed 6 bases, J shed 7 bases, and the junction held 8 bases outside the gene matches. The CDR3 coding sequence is TGCAGTGCGCTGGGAGCGGGAGTTGAGCAGTACTTC. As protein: CSALGAGVEQYF.

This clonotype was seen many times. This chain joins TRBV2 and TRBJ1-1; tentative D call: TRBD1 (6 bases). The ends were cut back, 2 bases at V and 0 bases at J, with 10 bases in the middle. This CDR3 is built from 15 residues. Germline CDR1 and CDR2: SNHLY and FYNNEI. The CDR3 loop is CASSERDRLNTEAFF. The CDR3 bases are TGTGCCAGCAGTGAAAGAGACAGGTTGAACACTGAAGCTTTCTTT.

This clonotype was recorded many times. In DNA, the CDR3 is TGTGCCAGTGGGGGGACGTCCATGAACACTGAAGCTTTCTTT. Translation gives CASGGTSMNTEAFF. The chain has TRBV6-1 and TRBJ1-1; TRBD1 might be the D (5 bases). The germline gives CDR1 MNHNS, CDR2 SASEGT. Trimming took off 9 bases at V and 0 bases at J, with 14 bases between the two ends. CDR3 size: 14 residues.